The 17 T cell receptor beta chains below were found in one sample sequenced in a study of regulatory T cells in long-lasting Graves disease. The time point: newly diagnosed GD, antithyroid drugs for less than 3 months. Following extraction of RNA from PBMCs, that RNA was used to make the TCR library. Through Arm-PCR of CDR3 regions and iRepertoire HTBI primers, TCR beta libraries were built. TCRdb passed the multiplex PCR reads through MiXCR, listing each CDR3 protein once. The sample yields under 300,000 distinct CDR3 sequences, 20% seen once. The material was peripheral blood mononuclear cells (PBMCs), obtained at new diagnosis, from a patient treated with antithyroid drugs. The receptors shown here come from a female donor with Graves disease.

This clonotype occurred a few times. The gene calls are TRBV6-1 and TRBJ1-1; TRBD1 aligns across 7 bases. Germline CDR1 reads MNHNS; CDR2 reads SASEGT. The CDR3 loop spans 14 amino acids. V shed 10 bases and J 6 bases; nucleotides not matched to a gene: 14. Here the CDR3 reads CATSGQMMKAEAFF. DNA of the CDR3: TGTGCCACTTCGGGACAGATGATGAAGGCTGAAGCTTTCTTT.

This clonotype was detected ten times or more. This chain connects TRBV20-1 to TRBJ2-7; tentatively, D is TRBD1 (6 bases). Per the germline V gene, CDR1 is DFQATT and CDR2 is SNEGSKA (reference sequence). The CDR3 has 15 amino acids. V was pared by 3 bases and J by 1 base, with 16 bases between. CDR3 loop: CSAREHFGQSYEQYF. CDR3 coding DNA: TGCAGTGCTAGGGAACACTTCGGACAGTCCTACGAGCAGTACTTC.

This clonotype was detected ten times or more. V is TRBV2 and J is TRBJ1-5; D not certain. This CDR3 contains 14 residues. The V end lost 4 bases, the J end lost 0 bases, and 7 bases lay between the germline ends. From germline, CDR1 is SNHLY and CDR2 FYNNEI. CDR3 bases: TGTGCCAGCAGTGTCAGTTATAGCAATCAGCCCCAGCATTTT. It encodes CASSVSYSNQPQHF.

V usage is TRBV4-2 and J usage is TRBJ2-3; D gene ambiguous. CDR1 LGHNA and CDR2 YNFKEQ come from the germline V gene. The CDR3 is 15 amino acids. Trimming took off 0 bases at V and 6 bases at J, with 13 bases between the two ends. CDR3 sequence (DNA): TGTGCCAGCAGCCAAGAACCCTTAGCTGGGGATACGCAGTATTTT. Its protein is CASSQEPLAGDTQYF.

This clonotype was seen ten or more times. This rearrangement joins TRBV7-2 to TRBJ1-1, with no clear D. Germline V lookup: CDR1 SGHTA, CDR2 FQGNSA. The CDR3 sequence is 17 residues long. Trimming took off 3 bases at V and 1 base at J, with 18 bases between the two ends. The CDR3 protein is CASSFLKLGRGNTEAFF. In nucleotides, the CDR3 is TGTGCCAGCAGCTTCCTTAAACTAGGGCGGGGGAACACTGAAGCTTTCTTT.

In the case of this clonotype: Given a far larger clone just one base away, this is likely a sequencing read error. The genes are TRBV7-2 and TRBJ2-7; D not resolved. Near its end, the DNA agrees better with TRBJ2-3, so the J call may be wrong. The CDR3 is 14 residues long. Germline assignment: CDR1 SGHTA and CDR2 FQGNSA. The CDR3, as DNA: TGTGCCAGCAGCTTATCCAGGAACGCAGATGCGCAGTATTTT. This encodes CASSLSRNADAQYF.

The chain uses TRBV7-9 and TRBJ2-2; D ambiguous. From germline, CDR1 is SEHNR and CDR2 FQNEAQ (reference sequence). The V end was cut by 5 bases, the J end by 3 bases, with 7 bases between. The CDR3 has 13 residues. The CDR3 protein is CASSLYYTGELFF. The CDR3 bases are TGTGCCAGCAGCCTATACTACACCGGGGAGCTGTTTTTT.

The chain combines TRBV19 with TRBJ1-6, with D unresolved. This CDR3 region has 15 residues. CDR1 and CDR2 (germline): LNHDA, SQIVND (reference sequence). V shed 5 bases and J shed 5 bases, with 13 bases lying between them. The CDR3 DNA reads TGTGCCAGTAGTCGAAATGGGCAGGATAATTCACCCCTCCACTTT. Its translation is CASSRNGQDNSPLHF.

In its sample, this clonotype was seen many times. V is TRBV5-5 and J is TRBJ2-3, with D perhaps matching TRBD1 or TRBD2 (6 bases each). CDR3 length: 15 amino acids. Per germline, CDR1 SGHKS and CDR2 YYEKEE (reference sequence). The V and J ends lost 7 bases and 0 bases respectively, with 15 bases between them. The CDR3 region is CASGRGGQSTDTQYF. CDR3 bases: TGTGCCAGCGGGCGAGGGGGGCAAAGCACAGATACGCAGTATTTT. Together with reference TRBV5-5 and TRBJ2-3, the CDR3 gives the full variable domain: DAGVTQSPTHLIKTRGQQVTLRCSPISGHKSVSWYQQVLGQGPQFIFQYYEKEERGRGNFPDRFSARQFPNYSSELNVNALLLGDSALYLCASGRGGQSTDTQYFGPGTRLTVL.

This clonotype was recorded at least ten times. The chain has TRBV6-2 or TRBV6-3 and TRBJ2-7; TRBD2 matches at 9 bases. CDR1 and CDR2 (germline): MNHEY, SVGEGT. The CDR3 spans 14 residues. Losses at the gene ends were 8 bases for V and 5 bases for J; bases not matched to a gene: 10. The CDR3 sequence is CASGSIAGVNEQYF. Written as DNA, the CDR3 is TGTGCCAGCGGATCAATAGCGGGAGTGAACGAGCAGTACTTC.

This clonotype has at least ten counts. The CDR3 reads CASRARRSGYLYGYTF. The CDR3 region has the DNA TGTGCCAGTAGGGCCCGCAGAAGTGGTTACCTCTATGGCTACACCTTC. V and J are TRBV19 and TRBJ1-2; D unresolved. Germline-derived CDR1 and CDR2 are LNHDA and SQIVND (reference sequence). Trimming shortened V by 6 bases and J by 4 bases, and 21 bases separated the two germline ends. The CDR3 runs to 16 residues. The variable domain in full, completed from reference TRBV19 and TRBJ1-2, reads DGGITQSPKYLFRKEGQNVTLSCEQNLNHDAMYWYRQDPGQGLRLIYYSQIVNDFQKGDIAEGYSVSREKKESFPLTVTSAQKNPTAFYLCASRARRSGYLYGYTFGSGTRLTVV.

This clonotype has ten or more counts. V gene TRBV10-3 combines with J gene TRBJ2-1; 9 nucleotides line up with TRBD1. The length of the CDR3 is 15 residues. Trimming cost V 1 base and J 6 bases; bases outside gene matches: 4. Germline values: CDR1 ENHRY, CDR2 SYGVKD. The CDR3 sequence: CAISEWDRDTNEQFF. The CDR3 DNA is TGTGCCATCAGTGAGTGGGACAGGGATACCAATGAGCAGTTCTTC.

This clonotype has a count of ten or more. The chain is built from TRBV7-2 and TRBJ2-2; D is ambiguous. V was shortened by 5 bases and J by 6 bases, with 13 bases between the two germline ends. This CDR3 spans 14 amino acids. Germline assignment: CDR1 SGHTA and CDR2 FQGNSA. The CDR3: CASSHSPASGELFF. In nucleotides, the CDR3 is TGTGCCAGCAGCCACAGTCCCGCATCCGGGGAGCTGTTTTTT.

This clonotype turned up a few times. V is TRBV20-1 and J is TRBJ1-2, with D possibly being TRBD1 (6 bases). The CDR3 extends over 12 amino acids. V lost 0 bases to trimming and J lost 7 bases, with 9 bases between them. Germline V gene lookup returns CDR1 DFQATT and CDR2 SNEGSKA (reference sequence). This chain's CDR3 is CSAREGAGGYTF. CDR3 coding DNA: TGCAGTGCTAGAGAGGGGGCAGGTGGCTACACCTTC.

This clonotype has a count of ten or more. The CDR3 region is CASSYRTSWATQYF. The CDR3, as DNA: TGTGCCAGCAGCTATCGGACTAGCTGGGCGACCCAGTACTTC. The gene calls are TRBV12-3 or TRBV12-4 and TRBJ2-5; 8 bases align to TRBD2. V shed 6 bases, J shed 7 bases, and the junction held 10 bases outside the gene matches. CDR3 length: 14 amino acids.

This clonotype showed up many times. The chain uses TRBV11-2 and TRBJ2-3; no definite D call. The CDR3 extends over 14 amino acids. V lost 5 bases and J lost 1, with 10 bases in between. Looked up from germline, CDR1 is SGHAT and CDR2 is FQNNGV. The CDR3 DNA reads TGTGCCAGCAGCATACGCCGGGGCACAGATACGCAGTATTTT. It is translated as CASSIRRGTDTQYF.

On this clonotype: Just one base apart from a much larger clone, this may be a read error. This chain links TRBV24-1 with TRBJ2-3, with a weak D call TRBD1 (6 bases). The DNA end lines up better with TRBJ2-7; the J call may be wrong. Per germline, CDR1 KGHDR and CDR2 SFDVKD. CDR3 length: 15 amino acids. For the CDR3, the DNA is TGTGCCACCAGTCGACCTGAGGACAGTCCAGATGAGCAGTACTTC. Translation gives CATSRPEDSPDEQYF.